This T cell receptor (beta chain) was recorded in a study of regulatory T cells in long-lasting Graves disease. At the level of the study: To qualify as persistent, Graves' disease required over 5 years of antithyroid drugs with positive TSH receptor antibodies.

iRepertoire HTBI primers and Arm-PCR of CDR3 regions built TCR beta libraries. Authors' data handling: Segment identification across samples yielded roughly 62 TRBV and more than 11 TRBJ segments. Each CDR3 protein gets one entry after TCRdb re-called the multiplex PCR reads with MiXCR. TCRdb, rather than the study authors, made the V and J calls. The sample includes about 470,000 distinct CDR3 sequences, about a fifth seen only once; the top ten take 7% to 10%. As to time point: persistent/refractory GD, antithyroid drugs over 5 years with positive TRAb. PBMC-derived RNA was used for the TCR library. Each of the patients was recruited from an endocrinology department situated in Xi'an, China. CDR3 length: 14 amino acids. The ends lost 6 bases at V and 1 base at J; junction bases unmatched: 6. Germline V gene lookup returns CDR1 MDHEN and CDR2 SYDVKM. This clonotype was detected many times. No antigen is known for it.

Overall study findings and caveats: With persistent disease, TRBV28, TRBJ1-2 and TRBJ2-5 were the favored segments.

The TCR sequence derives from a female donor with Graves disease. Sequences were derived from peripheral blood mononuclear cells (PBMCs), sampled when the disease was refractory, from a patient treated with antithyroid drugs. The rearrangement uses TRBV28 and TRBJ2-7; 7 nucleotides match TRBD2. The CDR3 region is CASRAGGSSYEQYF. The CDR3, as DNA: TGTGCCAGCAGGGCCGGGGGGAGTTCCTACGAGCAGTACTTC.